This T cell receptor (beta chain) is drawn from a study of CD4 T cells in relation to SARS-CoV-2 and coronaviruses. With regard to this clone: As yet, its antigen is unknown.

V shed 0 bases and J shed 3 bases, with 13 bases lying between them. There are 15 residues in the CDR3. Per the germline V gene, CDR1 is SGDLS and CDR2 is YYNGEE. Naive or memory CD4+ cells were cultured 1:1 with T cell-depleted PBMCs plus CEF. The assay was immunoSEQ multiplex PCR, and TCRdb's table has in-frame clones only and misses some. Among around 28,000 clones listed, more than 60% were seen once. This TCR was recovered from an adult with COVID-19. This chain uses TRBV9 with TRBJ2-7; D ambiguous. The sample consisted of memory CD4+ T cells from PBMCs, cultured in vitro. CDR3 sequence: CASSVAVSPRYEQYF. The CDR3 nucleotides read TGTGCCAGCAGCGTAGCCGTAAGTCCTCGCTACGAGCAGTACTTC.